This T cell receptor (beta chain) was recovered during a study of blood T cell repertoires in COVID-19. About the study: Both acute and convalescent COVID-19 samples were obtained from the United States, Italy and Spain. The cDNA or gDNA used as material had been derived from T cells, B-cell-depleted T cells, or PBMCs.

The CDR3 is made up of 15 amino acids. Germline CDR1 is SGHAT and CDR2 is FQDESV (reference sequence). V lost 5 bases to trimming and J lost 1 base, with 13 bases between them. In the authors' methods: Using reference gene primer amplification, nucleated cell counts were estimated. Some clones are missing from TCRdb's copy, which holds only in-frame ones; the method was immunoSEQ multiplex PCR. V, J and clone size derive from that table, while D and trimming were established from the DNA sequence. The data contain some 80,000 clones, about 83% of them singletons. This receptor was identified in a man aged 50 or older with acute or convalescent COVID-19. The sequencing sample was made of peripheral blood. The chain uses TRBV11-1 and TRBJ2-3; a weak D match, TRBD2 (7 bases). The CDR3 DNA is TGTGCCAGCAGCCTGGGGGGGCTGGGCACAGATACGCAGTATTTT. Amino acid sequence: CASSLGGLGTDTQYF.